This T cell receptor (beta chain) appears in the sequencing data of a study of memory CD4+ T cells and cytomegalovirus serostatus. The CDR3 loop spans 16 amino acids. V was trimmed by 2 bases and J by 4 bases, leaving 17 bases between them. Looked up from germline, CDR1 is MNHEY and CDR2 is SVGAGI. Sequenced by immunoSEQ multiplex PCR; TCRdb stores in-frame clones only, minus some. The sample includes 55,000 or so clones, about four fifths seen only once; the top ten take 2%. Single viable CD3+CD4+CD8-CD45RO+ cells were sorted as the memory CD4+ T cells. The sequence was collected from an adult in good health and CMV-seropositive. This sequence joins TRBV6-5 and TRBJ1-2; no firm D call. Sequencing was done on a sample of memory CD4+ T cells from blood. CDR3 sequence (DNA): TGTGCCAGCAGTTACACCGGGCCGAAAGCAAGCTATGGCTACACCTTC. It encodes CASSYTGPKASYGYTF.